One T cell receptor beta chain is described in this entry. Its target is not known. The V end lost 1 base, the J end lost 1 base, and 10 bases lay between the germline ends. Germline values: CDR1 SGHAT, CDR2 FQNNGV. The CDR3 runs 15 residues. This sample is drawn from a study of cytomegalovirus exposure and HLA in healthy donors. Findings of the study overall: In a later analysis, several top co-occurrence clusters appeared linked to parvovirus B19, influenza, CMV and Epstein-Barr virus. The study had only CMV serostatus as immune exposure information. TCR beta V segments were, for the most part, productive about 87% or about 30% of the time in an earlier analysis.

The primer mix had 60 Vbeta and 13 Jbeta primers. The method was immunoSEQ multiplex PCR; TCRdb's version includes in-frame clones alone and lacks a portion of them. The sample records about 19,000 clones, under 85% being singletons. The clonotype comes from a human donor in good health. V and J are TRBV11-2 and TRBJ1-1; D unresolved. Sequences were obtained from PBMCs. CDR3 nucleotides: TGTGCCAGCAGCTTAGTTTACGGGGAGAACACTGAAGCTTTCTTT. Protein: CASSLVYGENTEAFF.